This entry describes one T cell receptor beta chain. This entry belongs to a study of OX40 agonist ivuxolimab in advanced cancers. V gave up 5 bases and J gave up 6 bases; unmatched junction bases: 7. Germline V gives CDR1 LNHDA, CDR2 SQIVND (reference sequence). CDR3 length equals 14 residues. The table came from immunoSEQ multiplex PCR; TCRdb's copy has only in-frame clones and leaves some out. This sample has about 64,000 clones, with roughly 87% found just once. The chain is built from TRBV19 and TRBJ2-1; 7 nucleotides align to TRBD2. This sequence originates from an adult with an advanced solid tumor such as melanoma, head and neck, liver or kidney cancer. The starting material was CD4+ or CD8+ T cells sorted from blood, obtained in a trial of the OX40 agonist ivuxolimab. CDR3 sequence (DNA): TGTGCCAGTAGTTTTGTGGGAGGGTTCAATGAGCAGTTCTTC. It is translated as CASSFVGGFNEQFF.